The 10 T cell receptor beta chains below all came from one sample that was sequenced in a study of STAT5B mutations in CD4+ large granular lymphocyte leukemia. Method: immunoSEQ multiplex PCR; TCRdb's copy keeps in-frame clones and lacks some. The table has some 40,000 clones, over 75% seen once. The sequenced sample consisted of CD4+ T cells from blood buffy coats. These receptors were taken from a human donor in good health.

The chain has TRBV19 and TRBJ1-5; the D is unclear. This CDR3 has 14 residues. Trimming left V 3 bases short and J 0 bases short, with 6 bases between. CDR1 and CDR2 from the germline V gene are LNHDA and SQIVND (reference sequence). CDR3 coding DNA: TGTGCCAGTAGTATTGCCCTTAGCAATCAGCCCCAGCATTTT. This gives the protein CASSIALSNQPQHF. Full variable domain (rest looked up from reference TRBV19 and TRBJ1-5): DGGITQSPKYLFRKEGQNVTLSCEQNLNHDAMYWYRQDPGQGLRLIYYSQIVNDFQKGDIAEGYSVSREKKESFPLTVTSAQKNPTAFYLCASSIALSNQPQHFGDGTRLSIL.

This sequence joins TRBV5-4 and TRBJ2-7, with 10 nucleotides matching TRBD1. V lost 6 bases, J lost 7 bases, and 10 bases stayed unmatched. This CDR3 has 14 amino acids. The germline gives CDR1 SGHNT, CDR2 YYREEE (reference sequence). In DNA, the CDR3 is TGTGCCAGCACCATCTTCGACAGGGGGCGAGAGCAGTACTTC. It specifies CASTIFDRGREQYF.

The rearrangement uses TRBV6-5 and TRBJ2-3, with 7 bases aligning to TRBD2. Per germline, CDR1 MNHEY and CDR2 SVGAGI. With 2 bases clipped from V and 2 bases from J, the junction kept 4 bases outside the gene matches. CDR3 length: 15 residues. CDR3 in DNA: TGTGCCAGCAGTTACCTAGCGGCCTTCACAGATACGCAGTATTTT. It encodes CASSYLAAFTDTQYF.

The genes are TRBV6-4 and TRBJ2-3; TRBD2 is a possible D gene (6 bases). In germline, CDR1 is MRHNA, CDR2 SNTAGT. Trimming shortened V by 0 bases and J by 1 base, and 11 bases separated the two germline ends. CDR3 size: 16 residues. CDR3 nucleotide sequence: TGTGCCAGCAGTGACTCGGGGCGGGATGGCACAGATACGCAGTATTTT. Its protein is CASSDSGRDGTDTQYF.

The J gene is TRBJ1-1, the V gene TRBV19; TRBD1 is a possible D gene (5 bases). V lost 6 bases and J 6 bases, leaving 11 bases between the germline ends. The CDR3 is made up of 12 amino acids. From germline, CDR1 is LNHDA and CDR2 SQIVND (reference sequence). CDR3 DNA: TGTGCCAGTAGGGGGGGAAACGCTGAAGCTTTCTTT. Encoded protein: CASRGGNAEAFF.

V usage is TRBV6-6 and J usage is TRBJ1-5; a weak D match, TRBD1 (5 bases). V was pared by 4 bases and J by 0 bases, with 13 bases between. Germline V lookup: CDR1 MNHNY, CDR2 SVGAGI (reference sequence). The CDR3 spans 16 residues. The CDR3 region has the DNA TGTGCCAGCAGTTTTCCCGGGACTCTTAGCAATCAGCCCCAGCATTTT. As protein: CASSFPGTLSNQPQHF.

The chain has TRBV7-6 and TRBJ2-3, with D possibly matching TRBD2 (6 bases). CDR1 and CDR2 from the germline V gene are SGHVS and FNYEAQ. There are 15 residues in the CDR3. Trimming took off 5 bases at V and 1 base at J, with 13 bases between the two ends. CDR3 bases: TGTGCCAGCAGCCCCCTGGGCGGGGGCACAGATACGCAGTATTTT. Protein sequence: CASSPLGGGTDTQYF.

The chain couples TRBV16 to TRBJ1-5, with 9 bases that match TRBD1. CDR1 is KGHSY and CDR2 is FQNENV in the germline V gene. The CDR3 loop spans 16 amino acids. Germline trimming cut 0 bases from V and 6 bases from J; bases unmatched to any gene: 6. CDR3 in DNA: TGTGCCAGCAGCCAATCTGCACAGGGGGCAGGTCAGCCCCAGCATTTT. Amino acids: CASSQSAQGAGQPQHF.

The J gene is TRBJ2-7, the V gene TRBV5-1; D is possibly TRBD2 (5 bases). Between the trimmed V and J ends, which lost 4 bases and 2 bases, there was a span of 13 bases. CDR1 and CDR2 (germline): SGHRS, YFSETQ. CDR3 length equals 14 residues. In DNA, the CDR3 is TGCGCCAGCAGCCCCGAGGACTCAGCCTACGAGCAGTACTTC. Translating gives CASSPEDSAYEQYF.

This chain links TRBV5-1 with TRBJ2-1, with D possibly called TRBD1 or TRBD2 (5 bases each). Germline CDR1 reads SGHRS; CDR2 reads YFSETQ. The CDR3 is made up of 15 amino acids. Trimming pared 4 bases from V and 3 bases from J, leaving 14 bases between. The CDR3 DNA follows: TGCGCCAGCAGCATCTCCGGGACGGACTACAATGAGCAGTTCTTC. It encodes CASSISGTDYNEQFF. Based on the CDR3 plus reference TRBV5-1 and TRBJ2-1, the full variable domain is KAGVTQTPRYLIKTRGQQVTLSCSPISGHRSVSWYQQTPGQGLQFLFEYFSETQRNKGNFPGRFSGRQFSNSRSEMNVSTLELGDSALYLCASSISGTDYNEQFFGPGTRLTVL.